The 19 T cell receptor beta chains below were found in one sample sequenced in a study of T cell responses to AZD1222 COVID-19 vaccine. The protocol was immunoSEQ multiplex PCR, while the TCRdb copy is restricted to in-frame clones and leaves out a portion. This table has roughly 100,000 clones, just under 95% appearing once. The input for sequencing was peripheral blood, taken on day 0 of AZD1222 vaccination. These receptors originate from an adult in good health.

The gene calls are TRBV7-3 and TRBJ2-3, with D unresolved. Trimming cost V 1 base and J 4 bases, with 9 bases left between them. The CDR3 is 14 residues long. In germline, CDR1 is SGHTA, CDR2 FQGTGA. CDR3 sequence: CASSLNQVSDTQYF. CDR3 DNA: TGTGCCAGCAGCTTAAATCAGGTTTCAGATACGCAGTATTTT.

This chain connects TRBV4-3 to TRBJ2-4, with 14 bases aligning to TRBD2. CDR1 LGHNA and CDR2 YSLEER come from the germline V gene. The CDR3 runs 19 residues. The V segment lost 2 bases and the J segment 1 base; nucleotides outside the gene matches: 7. This chain's CDR3 is CASSQTTSGGAFAKNIQYF. CDR3 bases: TGCGCCAGCAGCCAAACGACTAGCGGGGGGGCCTTTGCCAAAAACATTCAGTACTTC.

The chain links TRBV5-1 to TRBJ1-5; D is possibly TRBD1 (6 bases). Trimming removed 0 bases at V and 0 bases at J, with 10 bases between. The CDR3 totals 16 residues. Germline values: CDR1 SGHRS, CDR2 YFSETQ. The CDR3 nucleotides are TGCGCCAGCAGCTTGGGTTTAGGGGGTAGCAATCAGCCCCAGCATTTT. Its protein is CASSLGLGGSNQPQHF.

The rearrangement uses TRBV4-1 and TRBJ1-6; D is unclear. Germline assignment: CDR1 MGHRA and CDR2 YSYEKL. Trimming took off 1 base at V and 6 bases at J, with 10 bases between the two ends. This CDR3 is 15 amino acids long. CDR3 bases: TGCGCCAGCAGCCAAGTAGGAGATCCTAATTCACCCCTCCACTTT. Protein product: CASSQVGDPNSPLHF.

The V and J genes are TRBV5-1 and TRBJ1-2; 7 nucleotides line up with TRBD1. Germline CDR1 is SGHRS and CDR2 is YFSETQ. The CDR3 covers 13 residues. J gave up 5 bases and V 2 bases, and 3 bases lay outside the gene matches. As DNA, the CDR3 is TGCGCCAGCAGCTTACCGGGACAGTATGGCTACACCTTC. Amino acids: CASSLPGQYGYTF. The entire variable domain, with the rest obtained from reference TRBV5-1 and TRBJ1-2, is as follows: KAGVTQTPRYLIKTRGQQVTLSCSPISGHRSVSWYQQTPGQGLQFLFEYFSETQRNKGNFPGRFSGRQFSNSRSEMNVSTLELGDSALYLCASSLPGQYGYTFGSGTRLTVV.

The V and J genes are TRBV7-2 and TRBJ1-6; no definite D call. Germline V lookup: CDR1 SGHTA, CDR2 FQGNSA. The V and J ends lost 5 bases and 10 bases respectively, with 9 bases between them. This CDR3 is 12 amino acids long. CDR3 nucleotides: TGTGCCAGCAGCCAGAGCTGGTCACCCCTCCACTTT. As protein: CASSQSWSPLHF.

This rearrangement joins TRBV29-1 to TRBJ1-2, with D tentatively TRBD1 (5 bases). V was trimmed by 0 bases and J by 14 bases, leaving 19 bases between them. CDR1 is SQVTM, CDR2 ANQGSEA, per germline. The CDR3 sequence is 13 residues long. CDR3 loop: CSVEEAQGTPCTF. The CDR3 coding sequence is TGCAGCGTTGAAGAGGCCCAGGGCACTCCATGTACCTTC.

This clone occurred once. The V and J genes are TRBV6-6 and TRBJ1-2; D not resolved. The germline V gene has CDR1 MNHNY and CDR2 SVGAGI (reference sequence). The CDR3 totals 16 residues. Trimming shortened V by 6 bases and J by 5 bases, and 22 bases separated the two germline ends. Here the CDR3 DNA reads TGTGCCAGCAGCAGATCTGCTATAAGGGATAATTATGGCTACACCTTC. This sequence encodes CASSRSAIRDNYGYTF.

V gene TRBV28 combines with J gene TRBJ2-1; maybe TRBD1 (5 bases). The germline CDR1 and CDR2 sequences are MDHEN and SYDVKM. Trimming pared 8 bases from V and 4 bases from J, leaving 12 bases between. The CDR3 totals 13 residues. The CDR3 loop is CASLRGEYNEQFF. Written as DNA, the CDR3 is TGTGCCAGCTTAAGGGGCGAGTACAATGAGCAGTTCTTC.

The rearrangement uses TRBV18 and TRBJ1-1; D perhaps matches TRBD1 (6 bases). V lost 3 bases and J 1 base, leaving 15 bases between the germline ends. The CDR3 covers 16 residues. Per germline, CDR1 KGHSH and CDR2 LQKENI. The CDR3 is CASSPLGGRGNTEAFF. The CDR3, as DNA: TGTGCCAGCTCACCCCTCGGGGGGCGCGGGAACACTGAAGCTTTCTTT.

The gene calls are TRBV5-1 and TRBJ1-2, with TRBD1 matching 7 bases. CDR3 length equals 12 residues. V shed 2 bases, J shed 8 bases, and the junction held 3 bases outside the gene matches. CDR1 is SGHRS and CDR2 is YFSETQ in the germline V gene. CDR3 region: CASSLETGGYTF. The CDR3 nucleotides read TGCGCCAGCAGCTTAGAGACAGGGGGCTACACCTTC.

The chain has TRBV27 and TRBJ1-2; D perhaps matches TRBD1 (5 bases). The length of the CDR3 is 14 residues. Germline-derived CDR1 and CDR2 are MNHEY and SMNVEV (reference sequence). The V and J ends lost 2 bases and 5 bases respectively, with 12 bases between them. CDR3 sequence reads: CASSLQSGRYGYTF. For the CDR3, the DNA is TGTGCCAGCAGTTTACAATCAGGGCGGTATGGCTACACCTTC.

This chain joins TRBV15 and TRBJ1-2; 8 bases agree with TRBD1. Germline V CDR1 and CDR2: LNHNV, YYDKDF (reference sequence). Germline trimming cut 3 bases from V and 6 bases from J; bases unmatched to any gene: 9. The CDR3 has 15 amino acids. The CDR3 DNA is TGTGCCACCAGCAGCGCGACAGGGGTTAAGGATGGCTACACCTTC. It yields the protein CATSSATGVKDGYTF.

The genes are TRBV5-5 and TRBJ2-7; 8 bases match TRBD2. The J segment lost 1 base and the V segment lost 3 bases, leaving 3 bases of the junction unmatched. Germline loops: CDR1 SGHKS, CDR2 YYEKEE (reference sequence). This CDR3 is 14 amino acids long. In nucleotides, the CDR3 is TGTGCCAGCAGCTCCGGGACTAGATCCTACGAGCAGTACTTC. Protein sequence: CASSSGTRSYEQYF.

Remarks on this clone: One end of the junction is discordant with germline, which a read error may explain. V gene TRBV5-1 combines with J gene TRBJ1-1; D remains unclear. This CDR3 contains 15 residues. Germline CDR1 and CDR2: SGHRS and YFSETQ. The CDR3 bases are TGCGCCAGCACCTTGGATGCGACGGCAAACACTGAAGCTTTCTTT. It specifies CASTLDATANTEAFF.

This chain uses TRBV6-5 with TRBJ1-2, with 8 bases lining up with TRBD1. The CDR3 sequence is 15 residues long. From germline, CDR1 is MNHEY and CDR2 SVGAGI. The trim removed 6 bases at V and 0 bases at J, leaving 6 bases unmatched. The CDR3 reads CASRSGQGPNYGYTF. DNA of the CDR3: TGTGCCAGCAGGTCAGGACAGGGTCCTAACTATGGCTACACCTTC.

The chain joins TRBV19 to TRBJ1-2; possibly TRBD1 for D (6 bases). The CDR3 loop spans 15 amino acids. Trimming removed 5 bases from V and 5 bases from J, with 18 bases in between. Germline-derived CDR1 and CDR2 are LNHDA and SQIVND (reference sequence). The CDR3 reads CASSSTGGAKYGYTF. CDR3 nucleotides: TGTGCCAGTAGTTCGACGGGGGGGGCGAAGTATGGCTACACCTTC.

This clone was observed a single time. The J gene is TRBJ1-6, the V gene TRBV12-3 or TRBV12-4; no clear D gene. Between the trimmed V and J ends, which lost 6 bases and 10 bases, there was a span of 7 bases. This CDR3 is built from 11 residues. This CDR3 reads CASSWGSPLHF. In nucleotides, the CDR3 is TGTGCCAGCAGCTGGGGATCACCCCTCCACTTT.

The chain is built from TRBV11-3 and TRBJ1-1; no reliable D call. The germline V gene encodes CDR1 SGHNT and CDR2 YENEEA. CDR3 size: 14 residues. Trimming took off 5 bases at V and 5 bases at J, with 15 bases between the two ends. The CDR3 protein is CASSGPEVGTEAFF. CDR3 nucleotide sequence: TGTGCCAGCAGCGGGCCAGAGGTGGGGACTGAAGCTTTCTTT. The entire variable domain, with the rest obtained from reference TRBV11-3 and TRBJ1-1, is as follows: EAGVVQSPRYKIIEKKQPVAFWCNPISGHNTLYWYLQNLGQGPELLIRYENEEAVDDSQLPKDRFSAERLKGVDSTLKIQPAELGDSAVYLCASSGPEVGTEAFFGQGTRLTVV.